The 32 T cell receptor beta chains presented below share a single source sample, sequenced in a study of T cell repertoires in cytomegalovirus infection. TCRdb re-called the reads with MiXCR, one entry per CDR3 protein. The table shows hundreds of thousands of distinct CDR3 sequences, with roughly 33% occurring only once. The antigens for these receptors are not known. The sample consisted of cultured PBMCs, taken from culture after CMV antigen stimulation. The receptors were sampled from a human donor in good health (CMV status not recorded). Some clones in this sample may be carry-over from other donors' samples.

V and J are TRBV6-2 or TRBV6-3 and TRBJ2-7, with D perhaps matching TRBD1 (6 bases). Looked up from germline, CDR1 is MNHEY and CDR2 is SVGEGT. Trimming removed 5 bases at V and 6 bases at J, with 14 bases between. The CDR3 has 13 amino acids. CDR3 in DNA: TGTGCCAGCAGTAGGACAGCGTGGGGCGAGCAGTACTTC. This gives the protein CASSRTAWGEQYF.

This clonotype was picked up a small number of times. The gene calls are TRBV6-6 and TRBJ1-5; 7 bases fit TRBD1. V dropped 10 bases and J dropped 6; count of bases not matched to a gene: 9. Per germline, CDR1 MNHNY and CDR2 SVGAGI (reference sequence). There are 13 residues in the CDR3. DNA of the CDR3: TGTGCCACCAATCAGGGGGGCGGTCAGCCCCAGCATTTT. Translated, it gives CATNQGGGQPQHF.

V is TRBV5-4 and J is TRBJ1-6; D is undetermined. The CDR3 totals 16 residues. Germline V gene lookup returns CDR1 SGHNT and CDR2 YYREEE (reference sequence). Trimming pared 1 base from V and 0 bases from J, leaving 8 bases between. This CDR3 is CASSLYMSSYNSPLHF. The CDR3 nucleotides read TGTGCCAGCAGCTTGTATATGAGCTCCTATAATTCACCCCTCCACTTT.

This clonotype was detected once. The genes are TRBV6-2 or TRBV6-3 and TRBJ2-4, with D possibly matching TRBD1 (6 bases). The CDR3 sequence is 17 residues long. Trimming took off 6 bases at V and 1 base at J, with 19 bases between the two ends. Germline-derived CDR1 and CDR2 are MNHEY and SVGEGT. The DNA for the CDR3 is TGTGCCAGCAGCCTCCTCGGTAAAACAGGGGCCAAAAACATTCAGTACTTC. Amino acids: CASSLLGKTGAKNIQYF.

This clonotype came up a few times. The CDR3 spells CASSTGGYQPQHF. CDR3 DNA sequence: TGTGCCAGTAGTACAGGGGGCTATCAGCCCCAGCATTTT. V is TRBV19 and J is TRBJ1-5, with 8 bases lining up with TRBD1. CDR1 LNHDA and CDR2 SQIVND come from the germline V gene (reference sequence). The CDR3 contains 13 residues. J lost 5 bases, V lost 4 bases, and 1 base had no gene match.

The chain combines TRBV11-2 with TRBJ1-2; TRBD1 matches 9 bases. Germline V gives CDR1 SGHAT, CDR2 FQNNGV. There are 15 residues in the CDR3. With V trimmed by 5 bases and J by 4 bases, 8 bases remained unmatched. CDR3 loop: CASSPGTGSVYGYTF. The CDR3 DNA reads TGTGCCAGCAGCCCAGGGACAGGGTCGGTCTATGGCTACACCTTC.

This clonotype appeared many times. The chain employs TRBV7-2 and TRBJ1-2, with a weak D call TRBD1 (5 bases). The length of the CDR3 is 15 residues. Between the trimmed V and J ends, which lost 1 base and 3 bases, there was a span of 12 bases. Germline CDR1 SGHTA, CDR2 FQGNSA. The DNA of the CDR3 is TGTGCCAGCAGCTTAGTCCTCGGGGCCTACTATGGCTACACCTTC. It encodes CASSLVLGAYYGYTF.

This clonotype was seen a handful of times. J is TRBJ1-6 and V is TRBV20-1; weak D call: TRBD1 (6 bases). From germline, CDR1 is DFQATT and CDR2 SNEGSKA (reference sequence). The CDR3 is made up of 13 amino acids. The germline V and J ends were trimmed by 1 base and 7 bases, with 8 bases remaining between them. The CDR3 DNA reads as TGCAGTGCTAGAGGGACAGCCAATTCACCCCTCCACTTT. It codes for CSARGTANSPLHF.

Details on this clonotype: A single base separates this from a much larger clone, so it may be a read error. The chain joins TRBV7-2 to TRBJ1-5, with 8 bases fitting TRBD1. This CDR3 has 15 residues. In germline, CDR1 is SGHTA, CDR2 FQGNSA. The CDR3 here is CASSLSTGVNQLQHF. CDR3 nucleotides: TGTGCCAGCAGCTTATCGACAGGGGTCAATCAGCTCCAGCATTTT.

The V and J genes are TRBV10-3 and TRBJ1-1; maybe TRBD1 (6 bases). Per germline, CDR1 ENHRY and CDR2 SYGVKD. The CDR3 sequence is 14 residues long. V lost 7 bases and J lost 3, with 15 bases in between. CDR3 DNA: TGTGCCATCACCCCCACGACAGGAGACACTGAAGCTTTCTTT. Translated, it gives CAITPTTGDTEAFF.

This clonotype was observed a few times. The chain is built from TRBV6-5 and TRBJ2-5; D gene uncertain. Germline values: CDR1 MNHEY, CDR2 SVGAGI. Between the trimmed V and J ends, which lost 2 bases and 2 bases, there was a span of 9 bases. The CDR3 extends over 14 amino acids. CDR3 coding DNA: TGTGCCAGCAGTTACGGTGTGTTACAAGAGACCCAGTACTTC. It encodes CASSYGVLQETQYF.

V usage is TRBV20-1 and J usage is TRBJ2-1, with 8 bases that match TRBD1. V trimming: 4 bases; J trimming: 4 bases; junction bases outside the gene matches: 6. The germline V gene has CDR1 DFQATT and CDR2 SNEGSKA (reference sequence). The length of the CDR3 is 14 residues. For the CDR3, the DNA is TGCAGTGCTAAGACAGGGGCAGGGTACAATGAGCAGTTCTTC. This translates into CSAKTGAGYNEQFF.

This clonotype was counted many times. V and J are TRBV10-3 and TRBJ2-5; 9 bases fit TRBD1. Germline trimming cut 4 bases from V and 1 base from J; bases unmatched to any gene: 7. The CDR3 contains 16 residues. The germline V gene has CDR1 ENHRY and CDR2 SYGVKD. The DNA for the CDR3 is TGTGCCATCAGTGGACGACAGGGGGGAGCCCAAGAGACCCAGTACTTC. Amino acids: CAISGRQGGAQETQYF.

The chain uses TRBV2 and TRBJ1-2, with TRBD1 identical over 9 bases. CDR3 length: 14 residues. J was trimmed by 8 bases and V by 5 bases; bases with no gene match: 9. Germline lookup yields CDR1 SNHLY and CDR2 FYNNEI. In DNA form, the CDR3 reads TGTGCCAGCAGTCAAACAGGGGGCGCCTGGGGCTACACCTTC. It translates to CASSQTGGAWGYTF.

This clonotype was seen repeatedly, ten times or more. CDR3 sequence (DNA): TGTGCCAGCAGCCTCCGACAGGACGGGCCCCAGTACTTC. Translation gives CASSLRQDGPQYF. The rearrangement joins TRBV7-2 to TRBJ2-5, with TRBD1 as a possible D gene (6 bases). CDR3 length: 13 amino acids. Germline V gene sequence: CDR1 SGHTA, CDR2 FQGNSA. The germline V and J ends were trimmed by 5 bases and 9 bases, with 16 bases remaining between them.

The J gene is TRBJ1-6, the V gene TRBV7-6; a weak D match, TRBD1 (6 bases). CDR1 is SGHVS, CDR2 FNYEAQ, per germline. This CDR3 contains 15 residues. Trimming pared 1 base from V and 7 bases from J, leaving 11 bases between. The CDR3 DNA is TGTGCCAGCAGCTTAGATGTAGGGGGGAATTCACCCCTCCACTTT. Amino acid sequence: CASSLDVGGNSPLHF.

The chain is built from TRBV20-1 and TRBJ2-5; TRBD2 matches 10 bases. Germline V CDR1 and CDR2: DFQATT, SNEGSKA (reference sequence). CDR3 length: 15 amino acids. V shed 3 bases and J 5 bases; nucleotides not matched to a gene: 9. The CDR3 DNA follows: TGCAGTGCTAGGGTAGCGGGGGGCCCCAGGGAGACCCAGTACTTC. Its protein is CSARVAGGPRETQYF.

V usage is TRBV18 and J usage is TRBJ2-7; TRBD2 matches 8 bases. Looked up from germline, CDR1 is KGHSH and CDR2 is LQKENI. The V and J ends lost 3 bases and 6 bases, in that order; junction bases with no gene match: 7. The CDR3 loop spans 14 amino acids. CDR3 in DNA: TGTGCCAGCTCACCCGGGACTAGTCCCAGCGAGCAGTACTTC. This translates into CASSPGTSPSEQYF.

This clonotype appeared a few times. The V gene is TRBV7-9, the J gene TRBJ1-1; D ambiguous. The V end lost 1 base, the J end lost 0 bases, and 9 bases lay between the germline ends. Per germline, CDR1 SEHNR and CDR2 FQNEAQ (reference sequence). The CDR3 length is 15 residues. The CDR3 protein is CASSLEGTLNTEAFF. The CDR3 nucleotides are TGTGCCAGCAGCTTAGAGGGCACCTTGAACACTGAAGCTTTCTTT.

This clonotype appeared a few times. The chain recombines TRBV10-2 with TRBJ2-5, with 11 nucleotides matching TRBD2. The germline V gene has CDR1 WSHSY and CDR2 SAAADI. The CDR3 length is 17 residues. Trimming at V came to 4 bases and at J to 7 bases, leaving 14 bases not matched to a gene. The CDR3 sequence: CASSGTSGSQREGTQYF. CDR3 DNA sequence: TGCGCCAGCAGTGGGACTAGCGGGTCTCAAAGGGAAGGGACCCAGTACTTC.

As DNA, the CDR3 is TGTGCCAGCAGCCCCCGCCCCGGGACAGGCCCCTACGAGCAGTACTTC. Its protein product is CASSPRPGTGPYEQYF. The genes are TRBV7-8 and TRBJ2-7; 8 bases are a match to TRBD1. Germline CDR1 is SGHVS and CDR2 is FQNEAQ. This CDR3 spans 16 amino acids. V shed 5 bases, J shed 2 bases, and the junction held 11 bases outside the gene matches.

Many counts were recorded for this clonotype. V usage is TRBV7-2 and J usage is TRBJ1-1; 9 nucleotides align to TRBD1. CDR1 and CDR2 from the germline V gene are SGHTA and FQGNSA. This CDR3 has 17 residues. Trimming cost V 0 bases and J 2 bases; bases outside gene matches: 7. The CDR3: CASSLALGQGSNTEAFF. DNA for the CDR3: TGTGCCAGCAGCTTAGCGCTCGGACAGGGGTCTAACACTGAAGCTTTCTTT.

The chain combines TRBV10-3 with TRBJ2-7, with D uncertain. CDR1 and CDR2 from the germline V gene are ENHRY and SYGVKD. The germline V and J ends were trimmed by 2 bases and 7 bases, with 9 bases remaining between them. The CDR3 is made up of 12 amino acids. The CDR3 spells CAISERVSEQYF. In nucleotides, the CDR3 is TGTGCCATCAGTGAGAGAGTTTCAGAGCAGTACTTC.

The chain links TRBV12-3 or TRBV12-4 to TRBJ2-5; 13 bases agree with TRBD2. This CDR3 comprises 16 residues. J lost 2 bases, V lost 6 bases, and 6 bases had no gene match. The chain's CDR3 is CASSSTSGGVQETQYF. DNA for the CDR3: TGTGCCAGCAGCTCCACTAGCGGGGGGGTTCAAGAGACCCAGTACTTC.

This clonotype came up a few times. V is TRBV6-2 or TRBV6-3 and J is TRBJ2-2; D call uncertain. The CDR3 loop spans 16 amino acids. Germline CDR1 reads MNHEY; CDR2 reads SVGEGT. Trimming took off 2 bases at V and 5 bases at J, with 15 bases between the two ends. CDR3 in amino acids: CASSYSWRTQTGELFF. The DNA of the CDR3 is TGTGCCAGCAGTTACAGTTGGCGGACCCAAACCGGGGAGCTGTTTTTT.

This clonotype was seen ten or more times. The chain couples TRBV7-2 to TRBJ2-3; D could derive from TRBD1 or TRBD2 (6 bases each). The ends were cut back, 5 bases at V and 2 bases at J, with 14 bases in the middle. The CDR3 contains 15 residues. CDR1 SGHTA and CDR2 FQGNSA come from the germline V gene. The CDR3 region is CASSDRGPDTDTQYF. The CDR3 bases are TGTGCCAGCAGCGACCGGGGGCCCGACACAGATACGCAGTATTTT.

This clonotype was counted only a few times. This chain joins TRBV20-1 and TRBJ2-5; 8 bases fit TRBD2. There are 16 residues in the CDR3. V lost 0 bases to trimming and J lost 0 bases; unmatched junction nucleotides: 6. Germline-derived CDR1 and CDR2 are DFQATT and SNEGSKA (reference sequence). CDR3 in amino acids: CSARDGSSGDQETQYF. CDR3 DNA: TGCAGTGCTAGAGATGGGAGTAGCGGGGACCAAGAGACCCAGTACTTC.

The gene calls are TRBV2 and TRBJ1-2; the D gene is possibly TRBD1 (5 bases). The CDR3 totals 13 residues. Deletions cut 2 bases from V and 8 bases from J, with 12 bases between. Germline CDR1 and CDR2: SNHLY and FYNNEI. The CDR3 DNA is TGTGCCAGCAGTGAACAGGGTCCTCACGGCTACACCTTC. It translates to CASSEQGPHGYTF.

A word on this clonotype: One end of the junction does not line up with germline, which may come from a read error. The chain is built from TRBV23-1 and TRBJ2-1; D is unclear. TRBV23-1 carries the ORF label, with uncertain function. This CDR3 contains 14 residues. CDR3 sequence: CVSNGPFWYNEQFF. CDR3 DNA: TGCGTCAGCAACGGCCCTTTCTGGTACAATGAGCAGTTCTTC.

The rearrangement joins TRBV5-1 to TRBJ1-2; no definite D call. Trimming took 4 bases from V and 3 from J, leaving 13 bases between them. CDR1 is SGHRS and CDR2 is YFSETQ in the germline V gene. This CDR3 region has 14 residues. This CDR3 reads CASSASRWDYGYTF. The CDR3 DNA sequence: TGCGCCAGCAGCGCCTCGAGATGGGACTATGGCTACACCTTC.

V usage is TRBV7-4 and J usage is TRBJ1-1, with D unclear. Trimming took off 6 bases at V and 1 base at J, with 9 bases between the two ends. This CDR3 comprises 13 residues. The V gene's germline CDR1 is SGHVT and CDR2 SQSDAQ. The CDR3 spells CASRRTENTEAFF. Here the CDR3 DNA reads TGTGCCAGCAGACGGACCGAGAACACTGAAGCTTTCTTT.

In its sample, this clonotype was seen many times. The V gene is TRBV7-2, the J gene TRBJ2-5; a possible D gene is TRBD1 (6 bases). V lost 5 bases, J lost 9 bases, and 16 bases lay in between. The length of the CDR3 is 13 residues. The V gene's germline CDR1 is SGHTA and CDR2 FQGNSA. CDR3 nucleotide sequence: TGTGCCAGCAGCCCCGGACAGTCATCGTCCCAGTACTTC. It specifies CASSPGQSSSQYF.